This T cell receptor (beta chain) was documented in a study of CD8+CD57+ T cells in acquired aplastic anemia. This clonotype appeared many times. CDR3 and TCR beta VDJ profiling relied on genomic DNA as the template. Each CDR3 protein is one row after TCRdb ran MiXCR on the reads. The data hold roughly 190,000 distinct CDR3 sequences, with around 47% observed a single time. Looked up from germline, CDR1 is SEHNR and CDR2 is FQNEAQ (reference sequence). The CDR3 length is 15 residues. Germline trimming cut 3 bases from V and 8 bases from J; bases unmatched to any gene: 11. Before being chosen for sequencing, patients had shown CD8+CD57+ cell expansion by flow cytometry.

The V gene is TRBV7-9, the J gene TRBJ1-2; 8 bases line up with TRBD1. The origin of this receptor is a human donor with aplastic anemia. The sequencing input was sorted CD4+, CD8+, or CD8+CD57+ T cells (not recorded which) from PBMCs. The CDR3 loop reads CASSFSGQGFGGYTF. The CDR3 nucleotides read TGTGCCAGCAGCTTTTCTGGACAGGGATTTGGAGGCTACACCTTC.